The next 14 T cell receptor beta chains were all read from a single sample in a study of T cells in Graves' hyperthyroidism and ophthalmopathy. Regions amplified from RNA transcripts were the TCR beta CDR3 regions. Carried out on the TCR CDR3, a first-round RT-PCR used the HTBI primer set. TCRdb ran MiXCR on the multiplex PCR reads and lists one entry per CDR3 protein. Of around 290,000 distinct CDR3 sequences in the sample, 10% to 15% are singletons; the top ten hold 7.5% to 8%. The sample taken for sequencing was blood. These receptors originate from a woman aged 25 to 45 with Graves' hyperthyroidism that later progressed to Graves' ophthalmopathy.

The V call is TRBV4-1, the J call TRBJ2-7, with 7 nucleotides matching TRBD1. The CDR3 sequence is 14 residues long. V shed 2 bases, J shed 4 bases, and the junction held 5 bases outside the gene matches. Germline CDR1 and CDR2: MGHRA and YSYEKL. The CDR3 DNA is TGCGCCAGCAGCCAACCGGGACAGACTTACGAGCAGTACTTC. Amino acids: CASSQPGQTYEQYF.

This clonotype occurred many times. This chain links TRBV7-9 with TRBJ2-2, with a possible D match to TRBD2 (5 bases). V gave up 2 bases and J gave up 6 bases, with 16 bases separating them. This CDR3 is built from 16 residues. The germline V gene has CDR1 SEHNR and CDR2 FQNEAQ (reference sequence). The CDR3 DNA reads TGTGCCAGCAGCTTATATCGGCCGCGGGTCCCCGGGGAGCTGTTTTTT. Translating it yields CASSLYRPRVPGELFF.

This chain links TRBV24-1 with TRBJ2-7, with 7 nucleotides matching TRBD2. This CDR3 comprises 14 residues. The V gene's germline CDR1 is KGHDR and CDR2 SFDVKD. V was clipped by 3 bases and J by 2 bases; unmatched bases: 3. CDR3: CATSDTSVTYEQYF. CDR3 nucleotide sequence: TGTGCCACCAGTGATACTAGCGTAACCTACGAGCAGTACTTC.

This clonotype occurred many times. The chain is built from TRBV20-1 and TRBJ2-7; a possible D gene is TRBD1 (5 bases). Germline CDR1 DFQATT, CDR2 SNEGSKA (reference sequence). The CDR3 covers 12 residues. V lost 2 bases, J lost 1 base, and 6 bases lay in between. CDR3 in DNA: TGCAGTGCTAGACGGACATCCTACGAGCAGTACTTC. Amino acid sequence: CSARRTSYEQYF.

This clonotype was observed at least ten times. This chain connects TRBV7-2 to TRBJ1-1; D gene uncertain. V was clipped by 5 bases and J by 6 bases, with 13 bases between them. There are 13 residues in the CDR3. Germline V gives CDR1 SGHTA, CDR2 FQGNSA. CDR3 nucleotide sequence: TGTGCCAGCAGCGGGTGGGGTGTGGCTGAAGCTTTCTTT. It is translated as CASSGWGVAEAFF.

This clonotype has at least ten counts. The rearrangement links TRBV2 to TRBJ1-1, with TRBD1 matching 7 bases. V shed 6 bases and J 1 base; nucleotides not matched to a gene: 5. CDR3 length: 14 residues. Germline lookup yields CDR1 SNHLY and CDR2 FYNNEI. Here the CDR3 reads CASSRQGWNTEAFF. CDR3 DNA sequence: TGTGCCAGCAGCCGACAGGGATGGAACACTGAAGCTTTCTTT. The full variable domain, completed using reference TRBV2 and TRBJ1-1, is EPEVTQTPSHQVTQMGQEVILRCVPISNHLYFYWYRQILGQKVEFLVSFYNNEISEKSEIFDDQFSVERPDGSNFTLKIRSTKLEDSAMYFCASSRQGWNTEAFFGQGTRLTVV.

The V and J genes are TRBV25-1 and TRBJ2-2; possibly TRBD2 for D (6 bases). Trimming pared 4 bases from V and 3 bases from J, leaving 12 bases between. This CDR3 region has 15 residues. Germline loops: CDR1 MGHDK, CDR2 SYGVNS. CDR3 coding DNA: TGTGCCAGCAGTGCCCGGGACTTCGACACCGGGGAGCTGTTTTTT. Protein: CASSARDFDTGELFF.

V usage is TRBV19 and J usage is TRBJ2-7, with TRBD1 matching 7 bases. The CDR3 contains 14 residues. CDR1 and CDR2 from the germline V gene are LNHDA and SQIVND (reference sequence). V lost 0 bases, J lost 3 bases, and 2 bases stayed unmatched. CDR3 sequence (DNA): TGTGCCAGTAGTATAGATGGGACAGACTACGAGCAGTACTTC. Its protein product is CASSIDGTDYEQYF.

This clonotype was detected many times. J is TRBJ2-7 and V is TRBV7-9; D unclear. The V and J ends lost 1 base and 0 bases respectively, with 4 bases between them. CDR3 length: 13 residues. Germline V gene lookup returns CDR1 SEHNR and CDR2 FQNEAQ (reference sequence). CDR3 sequence: CASSLGVSYEQYF. The CDR3 DNA is TGTGCCAGCAGCTTAGGGGTCTCCTACGAGCAGTACTTC.

This chain joins TRBV20-1 and TRBJ1-4, with TRBD1 as a possible D gene (5 bases). CDR1 is DFQATT and CDR2 is SNEGSKA in the germline V gene (reference sequence). This CDR3 comprises 17 residues. V lost 3 bases and J lost 8, with 25 bases in between. CDR3 protein: CSASKTPGTAKGEKLFF. CDR3 nucleotides: TGCAGTGCTAGTAAAACCCCTGGGACCGCAAAGGGGGAAAAACTGTTTTTT.

This chain joins TRBV19 and TRBJ2-1; a weak D match, TRBD2 (6 bases). CDR1 and CDR2 from the germline V gene are LNHDA and SQIVND (reference sequence). Deletions cut 8 bases from V and 0 bases from J, with 14 bases between. The CDR3 is made up of 15 amino acids. The CDR3 nucleotides read TGTGCCAGTGGCGCTAGCGACAGCTCCTACAATGAGCAGTTCTTC. Protein: CASGASDSSYNEQFF. Complete variable domain (other parts from reference TRBV19 and TRBJ2-1): DGGITQSPKYLFRKEGQNVTLSCEQNLNHDAMYWYRQDPGQGLRLIYYSQIVNDFQKGDIAEGYSVSREKKESFPLTVTSAQKNPTAFYLCASGASDSSYNEQFFGPGTRLTVL.

This clonotype showed up many times. The V gene is TRBV7-3, the J gene TRBJ2-5, with 9 bases aligning to TRBD1. Trimming removed 2 bases from V and 5 bases from J; junction bases left unmatched: 6. The length of the CDR3 is 15 residues. Germline-derived CDR1 and CDR2 are SGHTA and FQGTGA. As DNA, the CDR3 is TGTGCCAGCAGCTTAGGGGGACAGGGTTGGGAGACCCAGTACTTC. Translation gives CASSLGGQGWETQYF.

V is TRBV28 and J is TRBJ2-7; D unclear. Germline CDR1 and CDR2: MDHEN and SYDVKM. The CDR3 totals 14 residues. V was clipped by 1 base and J by 6 bases, with 13 bases between them. CDR3 coding DNA: TGTGCCAGCAGTTTATCCCTTGGGGTGGGCGAGCAGTACTTC. Translation gives CASSLSLGVGEQYF. Filled out from reference TRBV28 and TRBJ2-7, the complete variable domain reads DVKVTQSSRYLVKRTGEKVFLECVQDMDHENMFWYRQDPGLGLRLIYFSYDVKMKEKGDIPEGYSVSREKKERFSLILESASTNQTSMYLCASSLSLGVGEQYFGPGTRLTVT.

CDR3 in amino acids: CASSLQASSGNTIYF. CDR3 sequence (DNA): TGTGCCAGCAGTCTCCAGGCAAGCTCTGGAAACACCATATATTTT. V is TRBV28 and J is TRBJ1-3, with D uncertain. CDR3 length equals 15 residues. V lost 5 bases and J 0 bases, leaving 11 bases between the germline ends. Germline CDR1 MDHEN, CDR2 SYDVKM. Together with reference TRBV28 and TRBJ1-3, the CDR3 gives the full variable domain: DVKVTQSSRYLVKRTGEKVFLECVQDMDHENMFWYRQDPGLGLRLIYFSYDVKMKEKGDIPEGYSVSREKKERFSLILESASTNQTSMYLCASSLQASSGNTIYFGEGSWLTVV.